This TCR beta chain was sequenced in a study of OX40 agonist ivuxolimab in advanced cancers. Patients with a history of autoimmune disease or on systemic immunosuppression were excluded. Germline V lookup: CDR1 SGHAT, CDR2 FQDESV (reference sequence). The germline V and J ends were trimmed by 5 bases and 6 bases, with 14 bases remaining between them. The CDR3 extends over 13 amino acids. TCRdb keeps only in-frame clones here, not all; method: immunoSEQ multiplex PCR. This sample has some 19,000 clones, with around 83% found just once. The J gene is TRBJ2-7, the V gene TRBV11-1; D might be TRBD1 (7 bases). Sequenced material: CD4+ or CD8+ T cells sorted from blood, taken in a trial of the OX40 agonist ivuxolimab. The receptor was derived from an adult with an advanced solid tumor such as melanoma, head and neck, liver or kidney cancer. This CDR3 is CASSPRGAFEQYF. Written as DNA, the CDR3 is TGTGCCAGCAGCCCCAGGGGGGCATTCGAGCAGTACTTC. Full variable domain (missing parts from reference TRBV11-1 and TRBJ2-7): EAEVAQSPRYKITEKSQAVAFWCDPISGHATLYWYRQILGQGPELLVQFQDESVVDDSQLPKDRFSAERLKGVDSTLKIQPAELGDSAMYLCASSPRGAFEQYFGPGTRLTVT.